These 26 T cell receptor beta chains came from one sample sequenced in a study of blood T cell repertoires in COVID-19. The repertoire was sequenced with immunoSEQ multiplex PCR; TCRdb's copy has only in-frame clones and lacks some. The repertoire has under 250,000 clones, 80% of them found once; the top ten carry over 10%. Sequencing was performed on peripheral blood. The source is a human donor in a cohort sampled during active COVID-19.

The chain carries TRBV3-1 (or the pseudogene TRBV3-2) and TRBJ1-2, with D perhaps matching TRBD1 (6 bases). Germline V gene sequence: CDR1 LGHDT, CDR2 YNNKEL (reference sequence). V lost 4 bases and J 8 bases, leaving 17 bases between the germline ends. The CDR3 is 14 residues long. The CDR3 DNA follows: TGTGCCAGCAGCCCCACCCTGGGCCAGGGGGGCTACACCTTC. Its translation: CASSPTLGQGGYTF.

This clone was seen a few times. V is TRBV6-5 and J is TRBJ2-7; TRBD2 matches at 7 bases. The CDR3 spans 15 residues. Trimming removed 2 bases from V and 3 bases from J; junction bases left unmatched: 7. In germline, CDR1 is MNHEY, CDR2 SVGAGI. CDR3 amino acids: CASSYVQGGSYEQYF. The CDR3 DNA reads as TGTGCCAGCAGTTACGTCCAGGGAGGGAGCTACGAGCAGTACTTC.

This chain connects TRBV11-3 to TRBJ2-2, with a weak D call TRBD2 (6 bases). The CDR3 extends over 16 amino acids. V lost 5 bases to trimming and J lost 1 base, with 14 bases between them. From germline, CDR1 is SGHNT and CDR2 YENEEA. DNA for the CDR3: TGTGCCAGCAGCCAGGGAACGGGACTGAACACCGGGGAGCTGTTTTTT. As protein: CASSQGTGLNTGELFF.

The rearrangement uses TRBV19 and TRBJ1-1; 8 bases fit TRBD1. With 8 bases clipped from V and 6 bases from J, the junction kept 5 bases outside the gene matches. The germline V gene has CDR1 LNHDA and CDR2 SQIVND (reference sequence). This CDR3 has 12 amino acids. CDR3 sequence reads: CASGSDRAEAFF. DNA for the CDR3: TGTGCCAGTGGGTCGGACAGGGCTGAAGCTTTCTTT.

The CDR3 sequence is CASRGGRGQPQHF. Written as DNA, the CDR3 is TGTGCCAGCAGGGGAGGTAGGGGTCAGCCCCAGCATTTT. The genes are TRBV6-5 and TRBJ1-5; perhaps TRBD1 as D (5 bases). The CDR3 is 13 residues long. Germline assignment: CDR1 MNHEY and CDR2 SVGAGI. V gave up 6 bases and J gave up 6 bases, with 12 bases separating them.

V usage is TRBV28 and J usage is TRBJ2-1, with TRBD1 matching over 10 bases. The junction had 4 bases not matched to a gene; V was cut back by 6 bases and J by 5 bases. Germline V gene sequence: CDR1 MDHEN, CDR2 SYDVKM. The CDR3 is made up of 14 amino acids. In DNA, the CDR3 is TGTGCCAGCAGGGGGACAGGGGACCACAATGAGCAGTTCTTC. It is translated as CASRGTGDHNEQFF.

The CDR3: CASSQDLEGGYQETQYF. CDR3 DNA: TGTGCCAGCAGCCAAGATCTGGAGGGGGGGTACCAAGAGACCCAGTACTTC. V and J are TRBV3-1 (or the pseudogene TRBV3-2) and TRBJ2-5; the D gene is possibly TRBD2 (7 bases). V was trimmed by 0 bases and J by 0 bases, leaving 14 bases between them. The germline V gene has CDR1 LGHDT and CDR2 YNNKEL (reference sequence). This CDR3 spans 17 amino acids.

This clone has a handful of counts. The chain is built from TRBV4-1 and TRBJ1-6, with D possibly matching TRBD1 (6 bases). The germline gives CDR1 MGHRA, CDR2 YSYEKL. This CDR3 region has 17 residues. Trimming left V 0 bases short and J 5 bases short, with 14 bases between. This CDR3 reads CASSQEGGGADNSPLHF. The CDR3 region has the DNA TGCGCCAGCAGCCAAGAAGGAGGGGGGGCTGATAATTCACCCCTCCACTTT.

This clone was observed once. The chain uses TRBV7-8 and TRBJ2-1; TRBD2 matches 10 bases. This CDR3 has 15 residues. Germline V gives CDR1 SGHVS, CDR2 FQNEAQ. After removal of 4 bases from V and 7 bases from J, the junction contained 7 bases not matched to a gene. CDR3 region: CASSSSGRGGNEQFF. As DNA, the CDR3 is TGTGCCAGCAGCTCTAGCGGGAGAGGTGGTAATGAGCAGTTCTTC.

This rearrangement joins TRBV27 to TRBJ2-1; 9 bases are shared with TRBD1. The germline gives CDR1 MNHEY, CDR2 SMNVEV (reference sequence). With V trimmed by 7 bases and J by 2 bases, 3 bases remained unmatched. This CDR3 comprises 14 residues. CDR3 amino acids: CASTRTGAYNEQFF. CDR3 in DNA: TGTGCCAGCACCAGGACAGGGGCCTACAATGAGCAGTTCTTC.

This clone was found once. This rearrangement joins TRBV28 to TRBJ2-7, with TRBD2 matching 16 bases. The ends lost 6 bases at V and 5 bases at J; junction bases unmatched: 10. CDR3 size: 17 residues. The V gene's germline CDR1 is MDHEN and CDR2 SYDVKM. In DNA form, the CDR3 reads TGTGCCAGCAGGGAAGCCGGGACTAGCGGGAGGGGCCACGAGCAGTACTTC. This translates into CASREAGTSGRGHEQYF.

This clone showed up just once. The chain combines TRBV5-4 with TRBJ2-3, with 14 bases aligning to TRBD2. The germline V gene encodes CDR1 SGHNT and CDR2 YYREEE (reference sequence). The CDR3 loop spans 16 amino acids. J gave up 4 bases and V 5 bases, and 6 bases lay outside the gene matches. This CDR3 is CASRTGLAGGADTQYF. The CDR3 bases are TGTGCCAGCAGGACAGGACTAGCGGGAGGAGCAGATACGCAGTATTTT.

The V gene is TRBV5-4, the J gene TRBJ2-1; TRBD1 matches at 11 bases. V shed 6 bases and J 1 base; nucleotides not matched to a gene: 9. There are 17 residues in the CDR3. Germline V gives CDR1 SGHNT, CDR2 YYREEE (reference sequence). CDR3 protein: CASNRGQGAISYNEQFF. The CDR3 DNA follows: TGTGCCAGCAACCGAGGACAGGGGGCTATTTCCTACAATGAGCAGTTCTTC.

The V and J genes are TRBV2 and TRBJ1-3; D not certain. Germline CDR1 is SNHLY and CDR2 is FYNNEI. The CDR3 extends over 16 amino acids. The V end lost 2 bases, the J end lost 0 bases, and 11 bases lay between the germline ends. For the CDR3, the DNA is TGTGCCAGCAGTGAAATCTTGGCAGTCTCTGGAAACACCATATATTTT. The encoded protein is CASSEILAVSGNTIYF.

The J gene is TRBJ2-3, the V gene TRBV28; the match to TRBD2 covers 16 bases. With 6 bases clipped from V and 13 bases from J, the junction kept 10 bases outside the gene matches. Germline V gives CDR1 MDHEN, CDR2 SYDVKM. The CDR3 has 15 residues. CDR3 in DNA: TGTGCCAGCAGCCTTGGGACTAGCGGGGGGGCCCGGGAGTATTTT. This translates into CASSLGTSGGAREYF.

The chain carries TRBV4-1 and TRBJ2-7; D may be TRBD1 (6 bases). The CDR3 has 21 amino acids. The V end was cut by 0 bases, the J end by 0 bases, with 27 bases between. CDR1 and CDR2 from the germline V gene are MGHRA and YSYEKL. CDR3 bases: TGCGCCAGCAGCCAAGATCTTGAAGCCCCCGCGACAGGATCATACTCCTACGAGCAGTACTTC. This codes for CASSQDLEAPATGSYSYEQYF.

This clone was seen many times. The CDR3 is CASSYSPGSSGNTIYF. Written as DNA, the CDR3 is TGTGCCAGCAGTTACTCACCGGGGAGCTCTGGAAACACCATATATTTT. This chain connects TRBV6-5 to TRBJ1-3; no definite D call. The CDR3 is 16 residues long. Trimming stripped 0 bases from V and 0 bases from J, with 9 bases between. The germline gives CDR1 MNHEY, CDR2 SVGAGI.

The chain has TRBV7-9 and TRBJ2-2; 10 bases are a match to TRBD1. The CDR3 has 17 amino acids. The germline gives CDR1 SEHNR, CDR2 FQNEAQ (reference sequence). With 5 bases clipped from V and 5 bases from J, the junction kept 11 bases outside the gene matches. The CDR3 loop reads CASSHPGQGRETGELFF. DNA for the CDR3: TGTGCCAGCAGCCACCCGGGACAGGGGAGAGAGACCGGGGAGCTGTTTTTT.

The chain employs TRBV7-2 and TRBJ1-1, with a tentative D call TRBD1 (5 bases). V lost 7 bases and J 1 base, leaving 10 bases between the germline ends. The CDR3 is 13 residues long. Germline V CDR1 and CDR2: SGHTA, FQGNSA. The CDR3 here is CASNDDRNTEAFF. The CDR3 region has the DNA TGTGCCAGCAACGATGACAGGAACACTGAAGCTTTCTTT.

V usage is TRBV3-1 (or the pseudogene TRBV3-2) and J usage is TRBJ1-6; D might be TRBD1 (5 bases). The CDR3 consists of 17 residues. Looked up from germline, CDR1 is LGHDT and CDR2 is YNNKEL (reference sequence). V was cut by 1 base and J by 4 bases, with 14 bases left in between. For the CDR3, the DNA is TGTGCCAGCAGCCAAGGGGCAGGGTCTCGGTATAATTCACCCCTCCACTTT. This gives the protein CASSQGAGSRYNSPLHF.

The V call is TRBV6-6, the J call TRBJ2-7; 8 bases map to TRBD1. This CDR3 has 16 amino acids. Germline CDR1 MNHNY, CDR2 SVGAGI (reference sequence). Unmatched junction bases numbered 13, after V lost 7 bases and J lost 2 bases. In DNA form, the CDR3 reads TGTGCCAGCAATCCGACTCGAGACAGGGGAACCTACGAGCAGTACTTC. Protein product: CASNPTRDRGTYEQYF.

The V and J genes are TRBV3-1 (or the pseudogene TRBV3-2) and TRBJ2-1, with a weak D call TRBD1 (6 bases). CDR1 is LGHDT and CDR2 is YNNKEL in the germline V gene (reference sequence). With 0 bases removed from V and 10 bases from J, the gap between germline ends came to 16 bases. The CDR3 extends over 15 amino acids. CDR3 region: CASSQDLRLTGEQFF. CDR3 DNA: TGTGCCAGCAGCCAAGATCTACGCCTCACAGGGGAGCAGTTCTTC.

The chain couples TRBV14 to TRBJ2-7, with a tentative D call TRBD1 (6 bases). V dropped 4 bases and J dropped 4 bases, with 8 bases sitting between them. Germline V gene sequence: CDR1 SGHDN, CDR2 FVKESK. The CDR3 runs 12 residues. The CDR3 DNA reads TGTGCCAGCAGCCCTACAGGGTACGAGCAGTACTTC. Protein sequence: CASSPTGYEQYF.

This chain connects TRBV7-2 to TRBJ1-6; D might be TRBD1 (5 bases). Germline values: CDR1 SGHTA, CDR2 FQGNSA. V shed 1 base and J shed 0 bases, with 13 bases lying between them. The CDR3 is made up of 18 amino acids. CDR3 DNA: TGTGCCAGCAGCTTAGGTTTTAGGGGTAGCTCCTATAATTCACCCCTCCACTTT. This codes for CASSLGFRGSSYNSPLHF.

About this clone: Possible read error: a much larger clone is one base away. This specimen includes other DNA sequences encoding the same CDR3. The CDR3, as DNA: TGTGCCAGCAGTGAGGGGCGGGGCTCTGGGGCCAACGTCCTGACTTTC. Its protein product is CASSEGRGSGANVLTF. This chain connects TRBV2 to TRBJ2-6; D is perhaps TRBD2 (6 bases). The CDR3 runs to 16 residues. V lost 3 bases and J lost 0, with 9 bases in between. Germline V gives CDR1 SNHLY, CDR2 FYNNEI.

J is TRBJ2-2 and V is TRBV6-6, with D possibly being TRBD2 (6 bases). The V end was cut by 5 bases, the J end by 1 base, with 8 bases between. Germline CDR1 MNHNY, CDR2 SVGAGI (reference sequence). CDR3 size: 14 residues. The CDR3 DNA reads TGTGCCAGCAGTCCCGGGGGGAACACCGGGGAGCTGTTTTTT. This gives the protein CASSPGGNTGELFF.